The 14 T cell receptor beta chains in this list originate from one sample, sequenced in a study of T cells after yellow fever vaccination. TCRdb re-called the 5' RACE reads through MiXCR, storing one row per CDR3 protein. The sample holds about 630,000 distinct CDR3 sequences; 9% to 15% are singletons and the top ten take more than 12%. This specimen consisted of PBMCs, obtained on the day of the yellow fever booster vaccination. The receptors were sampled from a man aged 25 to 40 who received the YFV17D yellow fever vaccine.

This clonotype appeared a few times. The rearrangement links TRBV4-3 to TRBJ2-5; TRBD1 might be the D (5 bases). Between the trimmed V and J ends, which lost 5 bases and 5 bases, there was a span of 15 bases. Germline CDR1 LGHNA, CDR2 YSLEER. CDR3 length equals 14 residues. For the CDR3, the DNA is TGCGCCAGCAGCACCCAGGGATGGATGGAGACCCAGTACTTC. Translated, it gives CASSTQGWMETQYF.

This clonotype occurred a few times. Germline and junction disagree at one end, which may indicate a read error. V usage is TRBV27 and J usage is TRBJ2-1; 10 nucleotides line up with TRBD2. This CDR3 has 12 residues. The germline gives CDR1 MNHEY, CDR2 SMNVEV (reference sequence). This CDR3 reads CASSLIAGGLVF. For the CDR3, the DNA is TGTGCCAGCAGTCTCATAGCGGGAGGACTCGTCTTC.

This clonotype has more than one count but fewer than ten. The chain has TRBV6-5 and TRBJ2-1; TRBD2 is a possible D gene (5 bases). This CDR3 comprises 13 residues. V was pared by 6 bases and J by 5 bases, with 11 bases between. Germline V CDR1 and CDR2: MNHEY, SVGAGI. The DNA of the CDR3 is TGTGCCAGCAGCCCCCGGAGGAACAATGAGCAGTTCTTC. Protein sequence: CASSPRRNNEQFF.

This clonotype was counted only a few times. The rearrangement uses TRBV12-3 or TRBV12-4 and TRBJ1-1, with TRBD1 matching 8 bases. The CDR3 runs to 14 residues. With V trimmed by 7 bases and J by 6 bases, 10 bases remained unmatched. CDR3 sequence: CASTFTGGSAEAFF. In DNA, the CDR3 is TGTGCCAGCACATTCACAGGGGGTAGCGCTGAAGCTTTCTTT.

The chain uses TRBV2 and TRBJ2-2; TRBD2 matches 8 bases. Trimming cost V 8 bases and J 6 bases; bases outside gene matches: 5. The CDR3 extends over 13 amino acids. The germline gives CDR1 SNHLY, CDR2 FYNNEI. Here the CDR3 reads CASQRESAGELFF. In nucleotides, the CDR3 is TGTGCCAGCCAGCGGGAGTCCGCCGGGGAGCTGTTTTTT.

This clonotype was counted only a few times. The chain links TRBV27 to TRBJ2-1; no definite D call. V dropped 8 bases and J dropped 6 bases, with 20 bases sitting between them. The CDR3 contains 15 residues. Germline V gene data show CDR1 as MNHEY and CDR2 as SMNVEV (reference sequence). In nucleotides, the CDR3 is TGTGCCAGCCGTTGGGCAGGATGGGGATTCAATGAGCAGTTCTTC. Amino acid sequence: CASRWAGWGFNEQFF.

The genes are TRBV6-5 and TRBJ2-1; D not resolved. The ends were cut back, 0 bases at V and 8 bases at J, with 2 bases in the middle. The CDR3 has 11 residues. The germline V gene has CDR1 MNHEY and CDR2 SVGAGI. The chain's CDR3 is CASSYSHEQFF. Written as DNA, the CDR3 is TGTGCCAGCAGTTACTCGCATGAGCAGTTCTTC.

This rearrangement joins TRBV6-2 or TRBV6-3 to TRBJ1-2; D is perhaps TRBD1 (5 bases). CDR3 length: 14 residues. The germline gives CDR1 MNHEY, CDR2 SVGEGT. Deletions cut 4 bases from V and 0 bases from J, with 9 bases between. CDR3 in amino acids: CASSSLGPNYGYTF. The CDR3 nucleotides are TGTGCCAGCAGTTCCCTGGGACCTAACTATGGCTACACCTTC.

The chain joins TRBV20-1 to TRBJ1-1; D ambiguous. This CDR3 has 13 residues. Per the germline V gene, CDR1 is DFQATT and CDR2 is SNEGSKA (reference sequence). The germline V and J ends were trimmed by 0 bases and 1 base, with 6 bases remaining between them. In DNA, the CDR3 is TGCAGTGCTAGAGATAGGTCGAACACTGAAGCTTTCTTT. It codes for CSARDRSNTEAFF.

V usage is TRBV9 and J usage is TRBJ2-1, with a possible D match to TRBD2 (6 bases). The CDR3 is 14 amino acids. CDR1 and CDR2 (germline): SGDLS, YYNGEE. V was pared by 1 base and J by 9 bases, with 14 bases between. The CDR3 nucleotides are TGTGCCAGCAGCGTAAACCGGGAGCGGGCTGAGCAGTTCTTC. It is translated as CASSVNRERAEQFF.

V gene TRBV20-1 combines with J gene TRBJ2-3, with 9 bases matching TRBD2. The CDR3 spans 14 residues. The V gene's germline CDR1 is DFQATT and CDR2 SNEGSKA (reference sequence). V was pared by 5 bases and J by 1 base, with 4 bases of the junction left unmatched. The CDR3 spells CSAPREGRTDTQYF. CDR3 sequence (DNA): TGCAGTGCTCCGCGGGAGGGCCGCACAGATACGCAGTATTTT.

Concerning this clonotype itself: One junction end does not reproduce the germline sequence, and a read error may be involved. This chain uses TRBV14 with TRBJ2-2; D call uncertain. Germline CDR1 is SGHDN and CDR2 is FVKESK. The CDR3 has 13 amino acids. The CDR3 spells CSSSQASTGELFF. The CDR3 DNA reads TGTTCCAGCAGCCAAGCGAGCACCGGGGAGCTGTTTTTT.

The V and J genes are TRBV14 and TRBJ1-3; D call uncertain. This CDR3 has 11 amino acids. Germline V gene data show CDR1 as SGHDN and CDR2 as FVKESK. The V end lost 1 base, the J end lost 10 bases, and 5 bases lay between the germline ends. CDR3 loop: CASSQGGTIYF. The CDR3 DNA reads TGTGCCAGCAGCCAAGGAGGTACCATATATTTT.

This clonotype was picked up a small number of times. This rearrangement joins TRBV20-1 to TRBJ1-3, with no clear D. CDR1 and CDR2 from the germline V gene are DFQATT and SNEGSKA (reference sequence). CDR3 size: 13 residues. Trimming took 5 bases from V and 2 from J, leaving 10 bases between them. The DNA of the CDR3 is TGCAGTGCTTCTCGACAAGCTGGAAACACCATATATTTT. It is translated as CSASRQAGNTIYF.